A single sample gave rise to the 21 T cell receptor beta chains below, sequenced in a study of shared clonotypes between healthy human individuals. Generated by immunoSEQ multiplex PCR, the TCRdb table keeps only in-frame clones and is missing some. The sample has around 350,000 clones; around 79% are singletons. The sample consisted of memory CD4+ T cells sorted from blood. Subset given: CD45RA-negative fraction. These receptors were collected from a man aged 30 to 39 in good health.

The chain links TRBV7-6 to TRBJ1-1; D is unclear. Looked up from germline, CDR1 is SGHVS and CDR2 is FNYEAQ. The CDR3 length is 13 residues. With 0 bases removed from V and 1 base from J, the gap between germline ends came to 3 bases. The DNA for the CDR3 is TGTGCCAGCAGCTTAGCAAGGAACACTGAAGCTTTCTTT. Translated: CASSLARNTEAFF.

In the case of this clone: This same CDR3 is encoded by further DNA sequences in the sample. The DNA for the CDR3 is TGCGCCAGCAGCGACGGGAGCCAAGAGACCCAGTACTTC. Encoded protein: CASSDGSQETQYF. The genes are TRBV10-1 and TRBJ2-5; tentatively, D is TRBD2 (6 bases). This CDR3 region has 13 residues. The ends were cut back, 6 bases at V and 1 base at J, with 9 bases in the middle. Germline CDR1 and CDR2: WNHNN and SYGVQD (reference sequence).

Only one count was recorded for this clone. The chain links TRBV28 to TRBJ2-3, with D possibly matching TRBD1 (5 bases). The CDR3 runs to 15 residues. Trimming shortened V by 4 bases and J by 1 base, and 12 bases separated the two germline ends. The V gene's germline CDR1 is MDHEN and CDR2 SYDVKM. The CDR3 reads CASSSRRRGTDTQYF. For the CDR3, the DNA is TGTGCCAGCAGTTCCCGCCGCAGGGGCACAGATACGCAGTATTTT.

V is TRBV4-1 and J is TRBJ1-4, with D unresolved. The ends were cut back, 4 bases at V and 7 bases at J, with 19 bases in the middle. In germline, CDR1 is MGHRA, CDR2 YSYEKL. CDR3 length equals 16 residues. The CDR3 region is CASSPIGLRRSEKLFF. Written as DNA, the CDR3 is TGCGCCAGCAGCCCAATCGGCCTCCGACGGAGTGAAAAACTGTTTTTT.

The genes are TRBV28 and TRBJ2-1; 11 bases align to TRBD1. Germline V gene sequence: CDR1 MDHEN, CDR2 SYDVKM. This CDR3 has 15 amino acids. The V gene end was trimmed by 7 bases and the J gene end by 9 bases; junction bases not matched to a gene: 11. As DNA, the CDR3 is TGTGCCAGCACCGTTCTCGGACAGGGGGCGGGTGAGCAGTTCTTC. It yields the protein CASTVLGQGAGEQFF.

This clone was detected only once. J is TRBJ2-4 and V is TRBV7-8; 8 bases align to TRBD1. Germline V lookup: CDR1 SGHVS, CDR2 FQNEAQ. The CDR3 is 15 amino acids. The ends lost 3 bases at V and 6 bases at J; junction bases unmatched: 7. The DNA for the CDR3 is TGTGCCAGCAGCTTGGACAGGGCCGGAGCAAACATTCAGTACTTC. Its translation: CASSLDRAGANIQYF.

The J gene is TRBJ2-3, the V gene TRBV6-6, with D possibly TRBD2 on 6 matching bases. The CDR3 is 13 amino acids. Per germline, CDR1 MNHNY and CDR2 SVGAGI (reference sequence). With 5 bases removed from V and 2 bases from J, the gap between germline ends came to 8 bases. The DNA for the CDR3 is TGTGCCAGCAGTGCGGGACCCACAGATACGCAGTATTTT. Encoded protein: CASSAGPTDTQYF.

The chain joins TRBV4-3 to TRBJ2-7, with 8 nucleotides matching TRBD1. The CDR3 length is 14 residues. V was pared by 0 bases and J by 4 bases, with 2 bases of the junction left unmatched. Looked up from germline, CDR1 is LGHNA and CDR2 is YSLEER. The chain's CDR3 is CASSQEQGAYEQYF. The CDR3 region has the DNA TGCGCCAGCAGCCAAGAGCAGGGGGCATACGAGCAGTACTTC.

The rearrangement joins TRBV5-1 to TRBJ2-2; 9 bases fit TRBD1. The CDR3 is 15 amino acids. Germline CDR1 SGHRS, CDR2 YFSETQ. With 2 bases clipped from V and 4 bases from J, the junction kept 3 bases outside the gene matches. Here the CDR3 DNA reads TGCGCCAGCAGCTTAGGGGACAGGGCCACCGGGGAGCTGTTTTTT. Encoded protein: CASSLGDRATGELFF.

The chain is built from TRBV4-2 and TRBJ2-1; no clear D. The CDR3 totals 14 residues. CDR1 is LGHNA, CDR2 YNFKEQ, per germline. V lost 2 bases and J 1 base, leaving 6 bases between the germline ends. The CDR3 sequence is CASSQSLSYNEQFF. CDR3 in DNA: TGTGCCAGCAGCCAATCGCTTTCCTACAATGAGCAGTTCTTC.

The chain carries TRBV5-4 and TRBJ2-3; TRBD2 aligns across 13 bases. This CDR3 contains 17 residues. Germline V CDR1 and CDR2: SGHNT, YYREEE (reference sequence). V dropped 4 bases and J dropped 5; count of bases not matched to a gene: 10. CDR3 in DNA: TGTGCCAGCAGCACCGCAACTAGCGGGGGGGGCTTAGATACGCAGTATTTT. This codes for CASSTATSGGGLDTQYF.

The rearrangement uses TRBV5-5 and TRBJ1-1, with D unclear. The CDR3 is made up of 15 amino acids. Germline values: CDR1 SGHKS, CDR2 YYEKEE (reference sequence). The ends were cut back, 6 bases at V and 2 bases at J, with 17 bases in the middle. The CDR3 sequence: CASIIIGLINTEAFF. DNA of the CDR3: TGTGCCAGCATCATAATAGGGCTAATCAACACTGAAGCTTTCTTT.

The J gene is TRBJ1-2, the V gene TRBV6-1, with D tentatively TRBD1 (5 bases). Trimming left V 5 bases short and J 8 bases short, with 9 bases between. The CDR3 is made up of 11 amino acids. Germline V gene sequence: CDR1 MNHNS, CDR2 SASEGT. The CDR3 DNA reads TGTGCCAGCAGTTGGGGGTTCGGCTACACCTTC. Translating gives CASSWGFGYTF.

The V and J genes are TRBV13 and TRBJ2-7; 16 bases line up with TRBD2. V lost 5 bases, J lost 7 bases, and 14 bases stayed unmatched. Per germline, CDR1 PRHDT and CDR2 FYEKMQ (reference sequence). The CDR3 is made up of 18 amino acids. For the CDR3, the DNA is TGTGCCAGCAGCGCCCAGGCGGGACTAGCGGGAGGGGAGGGGGAGCAGTACTTC. This translates into CASSAQAGLAGGEGEQYF.

This clone has only one observation. The chain couples TRBV6-5 to TRBJ1-5; D is ambiguous. The CDR3 totals 10 residues. Deletions cut 2 bases from V and 10 bases from J, with 3 bases between. CDR1 MNHEY and CDR2 SVGAGI come from the germline V gene. The CDR3: CASSYGPQHF. The DNA for the CDR3 is TGTGCCAGCAGTTACGGTCCCCAGCATTTT.

Comment on this clone: Other DNA sequences in this sample translate to the same CDR3. The rearrangement uses TRBV9 and TRBJ2-7; 7 nucleotides line up with TRBD1. After removal of 4 bases from V and 0 bases from J, the junction contained 4 bases not matched to a gene. Germline CDR1 SGDLS, CDR2 YYNGEE. The CDR3 covers 14 residues. For the CDR3, the DNA is TGTGCCAGCAGCCCTGGGACAGCCTCCTACGAGCAGTACTTC. Amino acids: CASSPGTASYEQYF.

V gene TRBV30 combines with J gene TRBJ1-5; TRBD1 matches 7 bases. Trimming cost V 1 base and J 5 bases; bases outside gene matches: 2. CDR1 is GTSNPN, CDR2 SVGIG, per germline (reference sequence). This CDR3 has 13 amino acids. In DNA, the CDR3 is TGTGCCTGGAGTGCAGGGACAGATCAGCCCCAGCATTTT. This gives the protein CAWSAGTDQPQHF.

This clone has a handful of counts. The chain links TRBV7-2 to TRBJ2-7; 10 positions match TRBD1. V dropped 4 bases and J dropped 4; count of bases not matched to a gene: 10. CDR1 and CDR2 (germline): SGHTA, FQGNSA. The CDR3 loop spans 16 amino acids. The CDR3 region has the DNA TGTGCCAGCAGCTCCCGCGGGACAGGGGACAGGTACGAGCAGTACTTC. Its translation: CASSSRGTGDRYEQYF.

The chain has TRBV7-3 and TRBJ2-2; D is ambiguous. Germline assignment: CDR1 SGHTA and CDR2 FQGTGA. The CDR3 totals 14 residues. V was pared by 5 bases and J by 4 bases, with 11 bases between. Here the CDR3 DNA reads TGTGCCAGCAGCCCCCACCTTTTCACCGGGGAGCTGTTTTTT. This sequence encodes CASSPHLFTGELFF.

This clone was seen just once. This chain links TRBV7-9 with TRBJ2-2, with D tentatively TRBD1 (6 bases). In germline, CDR1 is SEHNR, CDR2 FQNEAQ (reference sequence). This CDR3 comprises 15 residues. The V gene lost 5 bases and the J gene lost 1 base, with 11 bases spanning the gap. CDR3 region: CASSPNRVNTGELFF. CDR3 nucleotides: TGTGCCAGCAGCCCAAACAGGGTGAACACCGGGGAGCTGTTTTTT. The variable domain in full, with the rest retrieved from reference TRBV7-9 and TRBJ2-2, is DTGVSQNPRHKITKRGQNVTFRCDPISEHNRLYWYRQTLGQGPEFLTYFQNEAQLEKSRLLSDRFSAERPKGSFSTLEIQRTEQGDSAMYLCASSPNRVNTGELFFGEGSRLTVL.

The chain carries TRBV5-1 and TRBJ1-4; possible D gene TRBD1, 5 bases. The CDR3 has 15 amino acids. Trimming stripped 0 bases from V and 7 bases from J, with 13 bases between. Germline assignment: CDR1 SGHRS and CDR2 YFSETQ. CDR3 bases: TGCGCCAGCAGCTTGGATCAGGGCGGAACTGAAAAACTGTTTTTT. It specifies CASSLDQGGTEKLFF.